What follows are 18 T cell receptor beta chains derived from one specimen sequenced in a study of T cells after yellow fever vaccination. TCRdb re-analysed the 5' RACE reads in MiXCR, keeping a single row per CDR3 protein. The sample lists around 300,000 distinct CDR3 sequences; roughly 13% were seen once. The sequenced sample was CD4+ T cells sorted from PBMCs, obtained 45 days after the yellow fever booster vaccination. The receptors originated from a man aged 25-45 years who received the YFV17D yellow fever vaccine.

This clonotype turned up a few times. The J gene is TRBJ2-7, the V gene TRBV20-1; 9 positions agree with TRBD2. The CDR3 spans 15 residues. Germline V lookup: CDR1 DFQATT, CDR2 SNEGSKA (reference sequence). Losses at the gene ends were 2 bases for V and 4 bases for J; bases not matched to a gene: 9. CDR3 sequence: CSARRRAGGPYEQYF. The CDR3 DNA reads TGCAGTGCTAGAAGAAGAGCGGGAGGACCTTACGAGCAGTACTTC.

V is TRBV12-3 or TRBV12-4 and J is TRBJ2-7; the match to TRBD2 covers 7 bases. This CDR3 has 15 residues. J lost 0 bases, V lost 3 bases, and 5 bases had no gene match. For the CDR3, the DNA is TGTGCCAGCAGTTTTAAGGCGGGAGACTCCTACGAGCAGTACTTC. Residues: CASSFKAGDSYEQYF.

The chain has TRBV28 and TRBJ2-5; D is perhaps TRBD1 (6 bases). V lost 8 bases and J lost 1, with 8 bases in between. This CDR3 region has 12 residues. The germline V gene encodes CDR1 MDHEN and CDR2 SYDVKM. The DNA for the CDR3 is TGTGCCAGCGGGACATTCCAAGAGACCCAGTACTTC. This codes for CASGTFQETQYF.

The genes are TRBV24-1 and TRBJ2-3; 8 bases are a match to TRBD1. Germline loops: CDR1 KGHDR, CDR2 SFDVKD. This CDR3 contains 18 residues. The V segment lost 3 bases and the J segment 4 bases; nucleotides outside the gene matches: 14. This CDR3 is CATSDSRWTGSRADTQYF. The CDR3 DNA is TGTGCCACCAGTGATAGCCGCTGGACAGGGAGTCGGGCAGATACGCAGTATTTT.

This clonotype has just a few counts. J is TRBJ1-6 and V is TRBV28; D ambiguous. Looked up from germline, CDR1 is MDHEN and CDR2 is SYDVKM. The CDR3 has 12 amino acids. V gave up 8 bases and J gave up 10 bases, with 12 bases separating them. The CDR3 is CASGNWPSPLHF. In DNA, the CDR3 is TGTGCCAGCGGAAACTGGCCCTCACCCCTCCACTTT.

This clonotype was picked up a small number of times. The V gene is TRBV5-1, the J gene TRBJ2-3; TRBD2 aligns across 7 bases. The CDR3 consists of 14 residues. V trimming: 8 bases; J trimming: 4 bases; junction bases outside the gene matches: 10. CDR1 is SGHRS, CDR2 YFSETQ, per germline. This CDR3 is CASSQGGVADTQYF. CDR3 bases: TGCGCCAGTTCCCAGGGAGGGGTTGCAGATACGCAGTATTTT.

V is TRBV6-1 and J is TRBJ1-2; the D is unclear. V shed 5 bases and J shed 8 bases, with 12 bases lying between them. CDR3 length: 12 amino acids. The germline CDR1 and CDR2 sequences are MNHNS and SASEGT. DNA of the CDR3: TGTGCCAGCAGTCATGACCGTGTGGGCTACACCTTC. Its protein product is CASSHDRVGYTF.

The chain employs TRBV29-1 and TRBJ2-3; 11 nucleotides agree with TRBD1. CDR1 SQVTM and CDR2 ANQGSEA come from the germline V gene. Trimming took 4 bases from V and 2 from J; bases not matched to a gene: 2. The length of the CDR3 is 14 residues. The CDR3 DNA sequence: TGCAGCGTTGTGGACAGGGGGCACACAGATACGCAGTATTTT. Translation: CSVVDRGHTDTQYF.

This clonotype was observed at least ten times. The chain couples TRBV20-1 to TRBJ2-3; 7 bases are a match to TRBD1. Germline CDR1 is DFQATT and CDR2 is SNEGSKA (reference sequence). The CDR3 is made up of 14 amino acids. The CDR3 nucleotides read TGCAGCTACCCGGGACAGAGATACACAGATACGCAGTATTTT. It translates to CSYPGQRYTDTQYF.

This clonotype has a handful of counts. The CDR3 region has the DNA TGTGCCAGCAGATTTGGGCAGACTTCGAACACCGGGGAGCTGTTTTTT. This sequence encodes CASRFGQTSNTGELFF. The V gene is TRBV12-3 or TRBV12-4, the J gene TRBJ2-2, with D hard to call. The CDR3 has 16 residues. The germline V and J ends were trimmed by 6 bases and 0 bases, with 14 bases remaining between them.

About this clonotype itself: A clone one base away is much larger, so this may be a read error. This rearrangement joins TRBV7-2 to TRBJ2-7; D ambiguous. CDR3 length: 11 amino acids. The germline V gene has CDR1 SGHTA and CDR2 FQGNSA. V shed 2 bases and J shed 5 bases, with 4 bases lying between them. The CDR3 nucleotides are TGTGCCAGCAGCTTAAGCGACGAGCAGTACTTC. Its translation is CASSLSDEQYF.

The chain couples TRBV24-1 to TRBJ2-1, with 13 bases identical to TRBD2. V lost 3 bases, J lost 7 bases, and 8 bases stayed unmatched. CDR1 KGHDR and CDR2 SFDVKD come from the germline V gene. The CDR3 has 17 amino acids. The CDR3 bases are TGTGCCACCAGTGATCCCGAGGGGACTAGCGGGATTAATGAGCAGTTCTTC. Protein product: CATSDPEGTSGINEQFF.

This clonotype has a handful of counts. The chain uses TRBV20-1 and TRBJ2-3; 8 bases fit TRBD2. Germline assignment: CDR1 DFQATT and CDR2 SNEGSKA (reference sequence). J was trimmed by 1 base and V by 6 bases; bases with no gene match: 6. The CDR3 totals 14 residues. CDR3 region: CSARRGARTDTQYF. CDR3 coding DNA: TGCAGTGCCCGGCGGGGGGCGCGCACAGATACGCAGTATTTT.

The DNA for the CDR3 is TGTGCCTGGAGCCCCGGGGGGGTCCGACATACGCAGTATTTT. Protein product: CAWSPGGVRHTQYF. This chain joins TRBV30 and TRBJ2-3, with 8 bases that match TRBD2. The junction had 9 bases not matched to a gene; V was cut back by 3 bases and J by 7 bases. Germline V gives CDR1 GTSNPN, CDR2 SVGIG (reference sequence). CDR3 length: 14 amino acids. The whole variable domain, remainder taken from reference TRBV30 and TRBJ2-3, is SQTIHQWPATLVQPVGSPLSLECTVEGTSNPNLYWYRQAAGRGLQLLFYSVGIGQISSEVPQNLSASRPQDRQFILSSKKLLLSDSGFYLCAWSPGGVRHTQYFGPGTRLTVL.

This rearrangement joins TRBV29-1 to TRBJ2-7; the match to TRBD1 covers 7 bases. The CDR3 runs 11 residues. Germline-derived CDR1 and CDR2 are SQVTM and ANQGSEA. With 6 bases clipped from V and 8 bases from J, the junction kept 7 bases outside the gene matches. The CDR3 region has the DNA TGCAGCGTGGGGGACAGAAGCAAGCAGTACTTC. It is translated as CSVGDRSKQYF.

This clonotype was counted between two and nine times. The chain has TRBV3-1 and TRBJ2-7, with TRBD2 identical over 10 bases. This CDR3 has 16 residues. CDR1 and CDR2 (germline): LGHDT, YNNKEL (reference sequence). The V segment lost 1 base and the J segment 5 bases; nucleotides outside the gene matches: 8. In DNA, the CDR3 is TGTGCCAGCAGCCAAGTGCTTAGCGGGAGGTTTAACGAGCAGTACTTC. Protein product: CASSQVLSGRFNEQYF.

V gene TRBV6-5 combines with J gene TRBJ2-7; 9 bases are a match to TRBD1. Losses at the gene ends were 0 bases for V and 1 base for J; bases not matched to a gene: 10. The CDR3 has 18 amino acids. The germline gives CDR1 MNHEY, CDR2 SVGAGI. CDR3 sequence reads: CASSYSGGGQGSSYEQYF. The DNA of the CDR3 is TGTGCCAGCAGTTACTCGGGGGGCGGACAGGGGTCATCCTACGAGCAGTACTTC.

This clonotype was found many times. The CDR3 nucleotides read TGTGCCAGCAGCTTAGAGGGGACCCCCAAGACCCAGTACTTC. Protein sequence: CASSLEGTPKTQYF. J is TRBJ2-5 and V is TRBV7-2; the D call may be TRBD1 or TRBD2 (5 bases each). Trimming took off 1 base at V and 6 bases at J, with 12 bases between the two ends. The germline V gene has CDR1 SGHTA and CDR2 FQGNSA. The CDR3 sequence is 14 residues long.